This entry concerns a single TCR beta chain. The data stem from a study of blood T cell repertoires in COVID-19. Study as a whole: There were acute and convalescent COVID-19 samples, and they came from the United States, Italy and Spain. PBMCs, B-cell-depleted T cells, or T cells were the source of the cDNA or gDNA that made up the material.

Study processing details: Scientists estimated how many nucleated cells there were by amplifying reference gene primers. Profiled with immunoSEQ multiplex PCR; TCRdb holds only in-frame clones, not every one. That table is the source of V, J and clone size, and D and trimming were worked out from the DNA. The top ten hold 2.5% to 3% of the sample, which has about 250,000 clones, roughly 85% seen once. Germline trimming cut 5 bases from V and 7 bases from J; bases unmatched to any gene: 8. The CDR3 is 14 residues long. Per the germline V gene, CDR1 is LNHDA and CDR2 is SQIVND (reference sequence). The source material was peripheral blood. The sequence was obtained from a woman in her 30s with active or convalescent COVID-19. This sequence joins TRBV19 and TRBJ1-2; 9 bases fit TRBD1. CDR3 in DNA: TGTGCCAGTAGTGTGGGACAGGGACTGTTTGGCTACACCTTC. This translates into CASSVGQGLFGYTF.